This TCR beta chain was identified in a study of shared clonotypes between healthy human individuals. Sequenced by immunoSEQ multiplex PCR; TCRdb stores in-frame clones only, minus some. This sample has some 2,500,000 clones, with 93% found just once. Study results and caveats: Naive subsets tended to show greater estimated richness than memory subsets.

Every donor was a Caucasian adult from Nashville, Tennessee. It was into CD45RA+ naive and CD45RA-negative memory subsets that the CD4+ cells were split. V lost 0 bases and J lost 8; bases outside the gene matches: 7. The CDR3 extends over 15 amino acids. Per germline, CDR1 GTSNPN and CDR2 SVGIG (reference sequence). A note on this clone: What it recognizes is unknown.

The sequence was collected from a man aged 18-30 years in good health. Some clones in this sample may be carry-over from other donors' samples. V gene TRBV30 combines with J gene TRBJ1-6, with TRBD1 matching 7 bases. Sequencing was performed on naive CD4+ T cells from PBMCs. Indicated subset: CD45RA+ positively selected. CDR3 sequence: CAWSVRGTADSPLHF. CDR3 nucleotide sequence: TGTGCCTGGAGTGTACGTGGGACAGCCGATTCACCCCTCCACTTT. Full variable domain (outside the CDR3, taken from reference TRBV30 and TRBJ1-6): SQTIHQWPATLVQPVGSPLSLECTVEGTSNPNLYWYRQAAGRGLQLLFYSVGIGQISSEVPQNLSASRPQDRQFILSSKKLLLSDSGFYLCAWSVRGTADSPLHFGNGTRLTVT.